The sequence of this TCR beta chain was determined in a study of siplizumab effects on memory and regulatory T cells. Whole-study findings and limits: It was never confirmed that proliferating Tregs from siplizumab cultures were suppressive. Naive T cells appeared more diverse than memory cells and seemed to be major alloresponse contributors. Mean Treg-derived proportions of mappable alloreactive CD4+ clones were less than 75% for siplizumab and about 30% for controls. Solely a minor proportion of alloreactive clones could be assigned to unstimulated subsets.

This CDR3 contains 15 residues. V was pared by 8 bases and J by 3 bases, with 9 bases of the junction left unmatched. Looked up from germline, CDR1 is MNHEY and CDR2 is SMNVEV (reference sequence). This clone showed up just once. The antigen is undetermined. Here immunoSEQ multiplex PCR was the method, and the copy in TCRdb shows in-frame clones only, minus some. Of tens of thousands of clones in the sample, about 90% were seen once. The source of this sequence is a human donor in good health. Source material: CD8+ T cells sorted from blood. This chain uses TRBV27 with TRBJ1-5; 8 bases map to TRBD1. This chain's CDR3 is CASQDRGAFNQPQHF. In DNA form, the CDR3 reads TGTGCCAGCCAAGACAGGGGTGCGTTCAATCAGCCCCAGCATTTT.